Listed here are 5 T cell receptor beta chains from one sample, sequenced in a study of blood T cell repertoires in COVID-19. The assay was immunoSEQ multiplex PCR, and TCRdb's table has in-frame clones only and misses some. Of fewer than 250,000 clones in the sample, 84% were seen once. The material sequenced was PBMCs or T cells enriched from blood (not recorded which). These receptors all come from a woman aged 25-40 years who had been exposed to COVID-19.

This chain connects TRBV5-1 to TRBJ1-3; maybe TRBD1 (5 bases). Germline V gives CDR1 SGHRS, CDR2 YFSETQ. This CDR3 contains 14 residues. Trimming took 4 bases from V and 6 from J, leaving 14 bases between them. The CDR3 sequence: CASSRQGGENTIYF. Written as DNA, the CDR3 is TGCGCCAGCAGCCGCCAGGGAGGTGAAAACACCATATATTTT. Full variable domain (outside the CDR3, taken from reference TRBV5-1 and TRBJ1-3): KAGVTQTPRYLIKTRGQQVTLSCSPISGHRSVSWYQQTPGQGLQFLFEYFSETQRNKGNFPGRFSGRQFSNSRSEMNVSTLELGDSALYLCASSRQGGENTIYFGEGSWLTVV.

This rearrangement joins TRBV9 to TRBJ2-3; 12 nucleotides match TRBD2. Germline V gives CDR1 SGDLS, CDR2 YYNGEE. With V trimmed by 4 bases and J by 6 bases, 3 bases remained unmatched. This CDR3 contains 14 residues. The CDR3 region is CASSSSGGVDTQYF. The CDR3 DNA follows: TGTGCCAGCAGCTCTAGCGGGGGGGTTGATACGCAGTATTTT.

The chain carries TRBV27 and TRBJ2-1; D unresolved. The CDR3 contains 12 residues. Trimming shortened V by 2 bases and J by 7 bases, and 6 bases separated the two germline ends. CDR1 is MNHEY and CDR2 is SMNVEV in the germline V gene (reference sequence). The CDR3 region has the DNA TGTGCCAGCAGTTTAATAGCTAATGAGCAGTTCTTC. Translating gives CASSLIANEQFF.

V and J are TRBV7-9 and TRBJ2-5; 7 nucleotides match TRBD2. Germline CDR1 SEHNR, CDR2 FQNEAQ (reference sequence). With 7 bases clipped from V and 2 bases from J, the junction kept 10 bases outside the gene matches. The CDR3 contains 15 residues. CDR3 DNA: TGTGCCAGCAAACAGCGGGGCGGTCCTCAAGAGACCCAGTACTTC. This codes for CASKQRGGPQETQYF.

The rearrangement uses TRBV5-4 and TRBJ2-3, with 10 bases lining up with TRBD2. The V and J ends lost 7 bases and 0 bases, in that order; junction bases with no gene match: 5. CDR1 and CDR2 (germline): SGHNT, YYREEE (reference sequence). The CDR3 length is 15 residues. The CDR3 DNA reads TGTGCCAGCCAGAGCGGGGGGGGTAGCACAGATACGCAGTATTTT. Residues: CASQSGGGSTDTQYF. Looking up the rest from reference TRBV5-4 and TRBJ2-3 gives the full variable domain: ETGVTQSPTHLIKTRGQQVTLRCSSQSGHNTVSWYQQALGQGPQFIFQYYREEENGRGNFPPRFSGLQFPNYSSELNVNALELDDSALYLCASQSGGGSTDTQYFGPGTRLTVL.